The clone carrying this T cell receptor beta chain was observed a few times. What it recognizes is unknown. With template switching, a universal primer site was added, and the cDNA carried unique molecular identifiers. Each CDR3 protein gets one entry after TCRdb re-called the 5' RACE reads with MiXCR. The profile shows a few hundred thousand distinct CDR3 sequences, about 9% of them singletons. The data originate from a study of identical twins. The V gene's germline CDR1 is MDHEN and CDR2 SYDVKM. V shed 5 bases and J 4 bases; nucleotides not matched to a gene: 12. This CDR3 spans 16 amino acids. The study, taken as a whole, reports: Models underestimated out-of-frame TCR alpha sharing in monozygotic twins.

The same specimen was also included in a second study, on yellow fever vaccine responses in identical twins.

This clonotype was sampled from a woman aged 18-35 years in good health. The sample consisted of CD8+ T cells sorted from blood. The chain combines TRBV28 with TRBJ2-7; 9 bases align to TRBD2. DNA for the CDR3: TGTGCCAGCAGTCTAGTGTTGGCGGGAGGGGGATACGAGCAGTACTTC. This translates into CASSLVLAGGGYEQYF.